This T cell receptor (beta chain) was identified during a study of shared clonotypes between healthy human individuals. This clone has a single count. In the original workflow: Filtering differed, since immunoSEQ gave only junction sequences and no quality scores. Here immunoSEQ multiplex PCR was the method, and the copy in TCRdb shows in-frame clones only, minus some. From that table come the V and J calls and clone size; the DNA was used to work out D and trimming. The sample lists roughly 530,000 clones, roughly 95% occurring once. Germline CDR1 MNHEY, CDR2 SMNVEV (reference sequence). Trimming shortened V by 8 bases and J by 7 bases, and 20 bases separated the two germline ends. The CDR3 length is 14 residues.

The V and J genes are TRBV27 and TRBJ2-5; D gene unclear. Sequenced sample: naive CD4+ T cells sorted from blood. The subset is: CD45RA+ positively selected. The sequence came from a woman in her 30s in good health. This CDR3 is CASSKALGPGTQYF. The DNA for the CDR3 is TGTGCCAGCTCAAAGGCTCTAGGCCCCGGGACCCAGTACTTC.